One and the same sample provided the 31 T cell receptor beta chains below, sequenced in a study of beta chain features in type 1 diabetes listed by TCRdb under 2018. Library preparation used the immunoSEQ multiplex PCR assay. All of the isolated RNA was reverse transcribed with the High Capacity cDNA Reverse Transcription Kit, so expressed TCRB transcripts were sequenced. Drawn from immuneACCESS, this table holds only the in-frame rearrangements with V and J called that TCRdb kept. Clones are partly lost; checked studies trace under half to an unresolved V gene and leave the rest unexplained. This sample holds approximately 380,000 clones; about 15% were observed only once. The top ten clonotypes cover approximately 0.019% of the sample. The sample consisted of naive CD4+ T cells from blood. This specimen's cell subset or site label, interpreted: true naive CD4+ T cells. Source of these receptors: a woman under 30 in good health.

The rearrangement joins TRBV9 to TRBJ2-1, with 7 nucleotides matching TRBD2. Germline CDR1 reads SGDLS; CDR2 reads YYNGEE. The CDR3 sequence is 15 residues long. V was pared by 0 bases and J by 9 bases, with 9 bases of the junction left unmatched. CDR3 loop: CASSVAGRESSEQFF. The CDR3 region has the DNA TGTGCCAGCAGCGTAGCGGGGCGGGAGTCGAGTGAGCAGTTCTTC. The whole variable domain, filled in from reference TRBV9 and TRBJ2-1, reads DSGVTQTPKHLITATGQRVTLRCSPRSGDLSVYWYQQSLDQGLQFLIQYYNGEERAKGNILERFSAQQFPDLHSELNLSSLELGDSALYFCASSVAGRESSEQFFGPGTRLTVL.

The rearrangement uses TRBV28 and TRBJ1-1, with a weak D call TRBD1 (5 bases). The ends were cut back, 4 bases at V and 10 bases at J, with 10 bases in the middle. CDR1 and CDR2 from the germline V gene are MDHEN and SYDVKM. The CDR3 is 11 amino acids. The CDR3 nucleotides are TGTGCCAGCAGTTCTTGGACAATAGCTTTCTTT. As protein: CASSSWTIAFF.

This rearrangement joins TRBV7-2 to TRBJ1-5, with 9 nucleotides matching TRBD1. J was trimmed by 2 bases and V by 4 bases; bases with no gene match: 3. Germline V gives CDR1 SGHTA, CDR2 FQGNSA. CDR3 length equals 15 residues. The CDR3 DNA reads TGTGCCAGCAGCTCGGGACAGGGAGGCAATCAGCCCCAGCATTTT. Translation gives CASSSGQGGNQPQHF.

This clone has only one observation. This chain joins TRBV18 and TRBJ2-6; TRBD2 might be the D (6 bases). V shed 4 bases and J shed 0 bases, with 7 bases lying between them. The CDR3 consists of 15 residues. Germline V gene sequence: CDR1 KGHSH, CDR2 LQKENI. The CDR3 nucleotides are TGTGCCAGCTCACGCGGGACCTCTGGGGCCAACGTCCTGACTTTC. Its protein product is CASSRGTSGANVLTF. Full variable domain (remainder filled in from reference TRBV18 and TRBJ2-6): NAGVMQNPRHLVRRRGQEARLRCSPMKGHSHVYWYRQLPEEGLKFMVYLQKENIIDESGMPKERFSAEFPKEGPSILRIQQVVRGDSAAYFCASSRGTSGANVLTFGAGSRLTVL.

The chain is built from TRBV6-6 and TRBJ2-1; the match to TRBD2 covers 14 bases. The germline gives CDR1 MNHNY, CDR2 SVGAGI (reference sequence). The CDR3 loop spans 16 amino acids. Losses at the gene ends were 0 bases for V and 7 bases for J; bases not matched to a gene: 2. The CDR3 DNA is TGTGCCAGCAGTTACTCGACTAGCGGGAGGGCGAATGAGCAGTTCTTC. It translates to CASSYSTSGRANEQFF.

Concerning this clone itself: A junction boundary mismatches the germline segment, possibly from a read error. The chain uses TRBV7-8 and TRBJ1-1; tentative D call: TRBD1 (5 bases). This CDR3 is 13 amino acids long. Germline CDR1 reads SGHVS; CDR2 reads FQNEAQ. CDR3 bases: TGTGCCAGCAGTCTTCAGGGTGGGGTCACATCCCTCTTT. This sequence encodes CASSLQGGVTSLF.

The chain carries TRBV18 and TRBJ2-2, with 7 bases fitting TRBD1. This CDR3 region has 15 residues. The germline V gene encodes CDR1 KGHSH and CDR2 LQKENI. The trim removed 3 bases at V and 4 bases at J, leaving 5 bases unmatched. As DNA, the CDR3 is TGTGCCAGCTCACCTTCGGGACAGTCCACCGGGGAGCTGTTTTTT. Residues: CASSPSGQSTGELFF.

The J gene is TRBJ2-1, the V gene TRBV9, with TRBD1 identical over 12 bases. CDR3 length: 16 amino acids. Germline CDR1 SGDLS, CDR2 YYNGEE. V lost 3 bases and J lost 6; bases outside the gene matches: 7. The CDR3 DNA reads TGTGCCAGCAGCGAGCGGACGGGACAGGGGGCCAATGAGCAGTTCTTC. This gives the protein CASSERTGQGANEQFF.

The CDR3 reads CASSLAPAVYNEQFF. The DNA for the CDR3 is TGTGCCAGCAGCCTGGCTCCAGCGGTCTACAATGAGCAGTTCTTC. The V call is TRBV7-2, the J call TRBJ2-1, with D perhaps TRBD2 (5 bases). The CDR3 covers 15 residues. Germline V CDR1 and CDR2: SGHTA, FQGNSA. Trimming stripped 5 bases from V and 3 bases from J, with 14 bases between.

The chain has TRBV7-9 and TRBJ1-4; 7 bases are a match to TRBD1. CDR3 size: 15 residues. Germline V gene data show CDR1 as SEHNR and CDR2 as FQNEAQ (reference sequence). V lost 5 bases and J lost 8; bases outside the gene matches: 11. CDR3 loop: CASSPLEGAGEKLFF. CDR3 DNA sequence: TGTGCCAGCAGCCCGTTGGAGGGGGCGGGGGAAAAACTGTTTTTT. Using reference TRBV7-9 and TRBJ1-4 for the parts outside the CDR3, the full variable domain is DTGVSQNPRHKITKRGQNVTFRCDPISEHNRLYWYRQTLGQGPEFLTYFQNEAQLEKSRLLSDRFSAERPKGSFSTLEIQRTEQGDSAMYLCASSPLEGAGEKLFFGSGTQLSVL.

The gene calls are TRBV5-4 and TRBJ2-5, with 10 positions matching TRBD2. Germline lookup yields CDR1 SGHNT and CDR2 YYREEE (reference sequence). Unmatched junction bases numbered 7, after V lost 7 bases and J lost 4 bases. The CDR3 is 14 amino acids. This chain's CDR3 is CASASGSVTETQYF. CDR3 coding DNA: TGTGCCAGCGCTAGCGGGAGCGTAACAGAGACCCAGTACTTC.

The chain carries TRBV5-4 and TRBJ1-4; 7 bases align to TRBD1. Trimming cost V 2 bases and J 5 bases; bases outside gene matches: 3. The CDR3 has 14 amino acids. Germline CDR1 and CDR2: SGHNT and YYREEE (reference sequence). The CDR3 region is CASSFKQGNEKLFF. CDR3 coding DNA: TGTGCCAGCAGCTTCAAACAGGGGAATGAAAAACTGTTTTTT.

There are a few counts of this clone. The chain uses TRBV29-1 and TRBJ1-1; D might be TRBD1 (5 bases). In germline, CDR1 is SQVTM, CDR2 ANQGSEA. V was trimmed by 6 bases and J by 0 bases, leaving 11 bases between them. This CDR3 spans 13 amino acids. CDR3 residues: CSVGGVLNTEAFF. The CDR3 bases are TGCAGCGTGGGGGGAGTCCTGAACACTGAAGCTTTCTTT.

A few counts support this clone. This chain's CDR3 is CASSFRGYNNYGYTF. CDR3 nucleotide sequence: TGTGCCAGCAGTTTTAGAGGCTATAATAACTATGGCTACACCTTC. The chain uses TRBV27 and TRBJ1-2; D is unresolved. V dropped 3 bases and J dropped 1 base, with 12 bases sitting between them. CDR3 length equals 15 residues. Germline V gene data show CDR1 as MNHEY and CDR2 as SMNVEV (reference sequence).

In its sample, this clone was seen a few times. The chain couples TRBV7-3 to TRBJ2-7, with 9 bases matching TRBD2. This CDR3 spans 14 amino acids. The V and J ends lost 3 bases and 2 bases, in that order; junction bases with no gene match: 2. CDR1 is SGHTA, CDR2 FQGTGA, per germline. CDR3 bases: TGTGCCAGCAGCTTCGCGGGAGGGACCTACGAGCAGTACTTC. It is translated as CASSFAGGTYEQYF.

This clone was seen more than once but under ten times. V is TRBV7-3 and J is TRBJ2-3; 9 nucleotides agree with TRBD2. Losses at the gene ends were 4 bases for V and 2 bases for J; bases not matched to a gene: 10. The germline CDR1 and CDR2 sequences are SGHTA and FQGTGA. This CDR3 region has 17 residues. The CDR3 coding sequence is TGTGCCAGCAGCTCCATTCCGACTAGCGGTTACACAGATACGCAGTATTTT. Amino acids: CASSSIPTSGYTDTQYF. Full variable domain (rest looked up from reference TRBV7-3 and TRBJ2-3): GAGVSQTPSNKVTEKGKYVELRCDPISGHTALYWYRQSLGQGPEFLIYFQGTGAADDSGLPNDRFFAVRPEGSVSTLKIQRTERGDSAVYLCASSSIPTSGYTDTQYFGPGTRLTVL.

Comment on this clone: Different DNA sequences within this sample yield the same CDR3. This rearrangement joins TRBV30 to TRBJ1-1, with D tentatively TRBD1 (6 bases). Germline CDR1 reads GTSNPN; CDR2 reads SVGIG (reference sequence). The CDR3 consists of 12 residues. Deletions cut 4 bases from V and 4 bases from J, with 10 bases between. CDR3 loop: CAWKGGGTEAFF. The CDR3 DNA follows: TGTGCCTGGAAAGGGGGTGGCACTGAAGCTTTCTTT.

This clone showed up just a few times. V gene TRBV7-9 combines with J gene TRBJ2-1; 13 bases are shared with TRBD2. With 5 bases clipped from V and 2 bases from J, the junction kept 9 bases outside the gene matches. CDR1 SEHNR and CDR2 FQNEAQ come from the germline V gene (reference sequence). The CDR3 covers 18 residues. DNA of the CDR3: TGTGCCAGCAGCCGCCTGCTGGGGACTAGCGGGACCTACAATGAGCAGTTCTTC. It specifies CASSRLLGTSGTYNEQFF.

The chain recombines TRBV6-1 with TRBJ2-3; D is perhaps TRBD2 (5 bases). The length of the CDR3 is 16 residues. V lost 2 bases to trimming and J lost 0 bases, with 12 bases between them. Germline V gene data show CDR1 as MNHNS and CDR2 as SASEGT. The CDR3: CASSEFPGTSTDTQYF. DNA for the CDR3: TGTGCCAGCAGTGAATTCCCGGGAACTAGCACAGATACGCAGTATTTT.

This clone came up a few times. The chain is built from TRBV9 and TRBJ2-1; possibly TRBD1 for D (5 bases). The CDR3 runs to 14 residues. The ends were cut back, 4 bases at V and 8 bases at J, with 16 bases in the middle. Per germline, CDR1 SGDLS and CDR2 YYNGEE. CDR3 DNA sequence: TGTGCCAGCAGCTCCGCTAGGGGCAGGGATGAGCAGTTCTTC. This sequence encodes CASSSARGRDEQFF.

Written as DNA, the CDR3 is TGCAGCGTTGAAGGGGGCCGGGGGGAGAACTATGGCTACACCTTC. It specifies CSVEGGRGENYGYTF. This chain uses TRBV29-1 with TRBJ1-2; a weak D match, TRBD1 (5 bases). The V end was cut by 1 base, the J end by 2 bases, with 14 bases between. Germline CDR1 and CDR2: SQVTM and ANQGSEA. CDR3 length: 15 amino acids.

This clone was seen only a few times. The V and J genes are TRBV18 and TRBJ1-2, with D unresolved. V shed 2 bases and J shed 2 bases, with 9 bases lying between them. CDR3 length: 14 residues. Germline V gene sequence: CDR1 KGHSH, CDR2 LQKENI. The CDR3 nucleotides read TGTGCCAGCTCACCAGATCAGGCCAACTATGGCTACACCTTC. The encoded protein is CASSPDQANYGYTF.

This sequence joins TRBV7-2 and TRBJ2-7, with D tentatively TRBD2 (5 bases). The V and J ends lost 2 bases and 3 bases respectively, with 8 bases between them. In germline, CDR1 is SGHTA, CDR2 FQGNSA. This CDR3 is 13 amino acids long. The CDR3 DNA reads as TGTGCCAGCAGCTTAAGCGGCTACTACGAGCAGTACTTC. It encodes CASSLSGYYEQYF.

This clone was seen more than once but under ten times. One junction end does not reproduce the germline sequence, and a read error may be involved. The CDR3 region is CASSQVSGGFAEQYF. The CDR3 DNA reads as TGCGCCAGCAGCCAAGTCTCGGGAGGGTTCGCCGAGCAGTACTTC. The chain recombines TRBV5-4 with TRBJ2-7; 8 nucleotides match TRBD2. Looked up from germline, CDR1 is SGHNT and CDR2 is YYREEE (reference sequence). CDR3 length: 15 residues.

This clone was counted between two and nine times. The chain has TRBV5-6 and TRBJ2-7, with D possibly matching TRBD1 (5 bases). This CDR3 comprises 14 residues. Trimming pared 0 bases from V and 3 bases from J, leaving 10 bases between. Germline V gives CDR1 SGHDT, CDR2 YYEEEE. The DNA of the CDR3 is TGTGCCAGCAGCTTGGTTGGCAGGGTCTACGAGCAGTACTTC. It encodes CASSLVGRVYEQYF.

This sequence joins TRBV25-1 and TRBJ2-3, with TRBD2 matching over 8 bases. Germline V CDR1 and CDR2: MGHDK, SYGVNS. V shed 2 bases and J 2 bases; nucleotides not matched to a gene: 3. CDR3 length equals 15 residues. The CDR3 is CASSETTSVTDTQYF. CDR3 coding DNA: TGTGCCAGCAGTGAAACGACTAGCGTCACAGATACGCAGTATTTT.

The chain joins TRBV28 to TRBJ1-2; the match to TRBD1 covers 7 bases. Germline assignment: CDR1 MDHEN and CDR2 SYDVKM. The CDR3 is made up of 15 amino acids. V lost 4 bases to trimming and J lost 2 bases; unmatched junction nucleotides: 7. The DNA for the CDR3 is TGTGCCAGCAGTTCCCGAGGCAGGGGGAACTATGGCTACACCTTC. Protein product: CASSSRGRGNYGYTF.

CDR3 loop: CASSTSSGSSYNEQFF. The CDR3 DNA is TGTGCCAGTAGTACTTCTAGCGGGAGCTCCTACAATGAGCAGTTCTTC. V usage is TRBV19 and J usage is TRBJ2-1, with 10 bases that match TRBD2. After removal of 4 bases from V and 0 bases from J, the junction contained 3 bases not matched to a gene. The CDR3 length is 16 residues. Germline loops: CDR1 LNHDA, CDR2 SQIVND (reference sequence).

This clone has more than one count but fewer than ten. CDR3 bases: TGTGCCTGGACTAGCGGCTACGAGCAGTACTTC. Its translation is CAWTSGYEQYF. The rearrangement uses TRBV30 and TRBJ2-5; 7 nucleotides match TRBD2. The J call is uncertain, as TRBJ2-7 better fits the DNA end. Germline V CDR1 and CDR2: GTSNPN, SVGIG (reference sequence). The length of the CDR3 is 11 residues.

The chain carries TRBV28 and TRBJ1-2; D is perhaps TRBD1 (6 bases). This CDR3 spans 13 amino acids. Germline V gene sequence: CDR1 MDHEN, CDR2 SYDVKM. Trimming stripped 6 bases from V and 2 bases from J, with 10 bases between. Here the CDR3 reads CASRPGQNYGYTF. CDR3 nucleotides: TGTGCCAGCAGGCCTGGACAGAACTATGGCTACACCTTC.

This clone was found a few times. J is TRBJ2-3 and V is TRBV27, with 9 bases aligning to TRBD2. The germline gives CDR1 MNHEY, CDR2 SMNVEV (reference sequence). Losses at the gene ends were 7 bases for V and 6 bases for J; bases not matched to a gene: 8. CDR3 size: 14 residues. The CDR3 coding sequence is TGTGCCAGCACCTTGGGACTAGCAACCGATACGCAGTATTTT. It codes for CASTLGLATDTQYF.